The subject of this entry is one T cell receptor beta chain. The antigen it recognizes is unknown. It has no much larger one-base neighbor in the sample; base qualities were not kept. Using the deep immunoSEQ assay, TCR CDR3 regions were amplified from genomic DNA by multiplex PCR. Extracted genomic DNA from each cell subset was distributed evenly across all wells of several immunoSEQ 96-well plates, and each plate was treated as a replicate. For sorted subsets, roughly 190 ng of genomic DNA, equivalent to some 30,000 T cell genomes, went into each replicate PCR. Purified libraries were quantified with a Qubit 3.0 fluorometer, sized on a Bioanalyzer 2100, and re-quantified with the KAPA Library Quantification kit. Every immunoSEQ 96-well plate was sequenced on a separate single-read 150-cycle Illumina NextSeq 550 flow cell. As for the original processing: Because the immunoSEQ output included only junctional sequences and no quality scores, the filtering could not be the same as the filtering used for full-length reads. Sequences were annotated with PyIR, a Python wrapper for IgBLAST v1.9, using IMGT germline references to assign V/J genes and CDR3. Any read was removed if the V/J assignment was weak (E-value above 1e-6), the CDR3 was missing, or the read contained stop codons, out-of-frame junctions, or ambiguous translated residues. V3J clonotypes were defined as sequences sharing the same inferred V gene, J gene, and CDR3 amino acid sequence. Percentage overlap between repertoires was calculated by dividing the number of shared unique clonotypes by the size of the smaller repertoire. Richness of each repertoire was evaluated using RTK rarefaction, the Chao1 estimator, and Recon v2.1 estimates of unobserved clonotypes. For all TCRbeta clonotypes obtained by the gDNA method from a few donors, generation probabilities were computed with OLGA. TCRdb limited this immuneACCESS table to in-frame rearrangements with V and J called. A share of clones is missing; checked studies link under half to unresolved V genes, and the rest is unexplained. V and J calls and clone size are copied from that table; D and trimming were computed from the DNA. Here the sample has 2 million to 2.5 million clones; around 92% occur a single time. The top ten clonotypes cover approximately 0.4% of the sample.

These data come from a study of shared clonotypes between healthy human individuals (dated by TCRdb to the early 2020s). Study-wide context: A couple of women and a few men aged 18 to 49 years were included in the cohort. For each donor, CD4 naive and CD4 memory were each run on three plates, CD8 naive on two plates, and CD8 memory on one plate. Blood TCR repertoires of five healthy adults were deeply sequenced to estimate repertoire size and the extent of clonotype sharing between individuals. To increase sequencing depth and limit assay-specific biases, different laboratories used diverse techniques to prepare libraries and sequence TCR repertoires. Each donor's leukapheresis produced roughly between about 0.9 and 9.5 billion PBMCs. What the work shows at the level of the full study, not this receptor alone: Only blood was sampled, and tissue TCR repertoires likely differ from those in blood. Because the study included only a small number of donors, the genetic and exposure-history diversity represented was limited. Clonotypes shared by all four sorted-subset donors showed higher generation probabilities than non-shared clonotypes. Naive subsets generally had larger estimated clonotype richness than memory subsets. Incomplete sequencing was indicated by rarefaction of sorted-subset datasets, despite the large sequencing depth. Pairwise subsampling indicated that sequencing depth was expected to affect the degree of clonotype sharing among donors. When several donors were compared, the shared fraction of clonotypes was about 5% for naive CD4, 3.5% to 4% for naive CD8, about 2.4% for memory CD4, and less than 0.45% for memory CD8.

The germline V gene supplies CDR1 MNHEY and CDR2 SVGAGI. Taken from cysteine to phenylalanine, the CDR3 has 13 residues. The kept DNA is CDR3 alone, 39 bases in frame from the first base. Trimming takes 7 bases from V and 0 bases from J, and the germline ends sit 8 bases apart. Donors were healthy HIV-negative adults with no recently reported acute infections or vaccinations. Every donor was a Caucasian adult residing in Nashville, Tennessee, USA. CD4+ T cells were enriched through magnetic negative selection, after which naive cells were positively selected on CD45RA and the remaining negative fraction served as the memory subset. Blood was collected by leukapheresis, and PBMCs were isolated by Ficoll-Histopaque density gradient centrifugation and then cryopreserved in liquid nitrogen vapor phase. Analytical flow cytometry was used to check the purity and quantity of every magnetically sorted T cell population. Genomic DNA was isolated from every sorted fraction and measured by UV absorbance on a Nanodrop 2000c.

Sequenced input: naive CD4+ T cells from PBMCs. Explained via the paper, the cell subset or site label denotes: CD45RA+ positively selected. This sequence uses TRBV6-5 and TRBJ2-3; no D gene can be assigned with confidence. This clonotype was sampled from a man between 18 and 35 years old in good health. Some clones in this sample may be carry-over from other donors' samples. The CDR3 region reads CASTTDSTDTQYF. In nucleotide form, the sequence is TGTGCCAGCACCACAGACAGCACAGATACGCAGTATTTT.